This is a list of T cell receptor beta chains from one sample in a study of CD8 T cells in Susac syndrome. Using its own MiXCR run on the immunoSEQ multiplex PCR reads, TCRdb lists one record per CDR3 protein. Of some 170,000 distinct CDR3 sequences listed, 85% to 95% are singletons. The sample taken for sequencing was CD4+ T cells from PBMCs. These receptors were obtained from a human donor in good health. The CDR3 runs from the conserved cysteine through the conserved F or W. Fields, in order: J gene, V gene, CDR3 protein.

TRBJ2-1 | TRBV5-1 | CASRTSVDNEQFF
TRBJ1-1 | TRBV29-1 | CSVTRDMNTEAFF
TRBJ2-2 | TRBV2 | CASSVTWIPNTGELFF
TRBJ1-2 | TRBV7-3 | CASSPQVTPDYGYTF
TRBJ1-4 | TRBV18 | CASSPRGEKLFF
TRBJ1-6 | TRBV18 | CASSPPDREGSPLHF
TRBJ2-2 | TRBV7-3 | CASSFNGGTGELFF
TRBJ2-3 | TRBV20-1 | CSAGAGTDTQYF
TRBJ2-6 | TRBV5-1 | CASSSGASGANVLTF
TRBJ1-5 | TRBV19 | CASSIGRNNQPQHF
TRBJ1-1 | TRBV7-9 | CASSLGSVRLNTEAFF
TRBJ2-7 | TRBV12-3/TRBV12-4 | CASSPEAGGSNEQYF
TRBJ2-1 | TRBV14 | CASSPRVAGEQFF
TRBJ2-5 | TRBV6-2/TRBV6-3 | CASSYVAGGTQYF
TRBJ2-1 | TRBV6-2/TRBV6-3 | CASSTLGLAIEQFF
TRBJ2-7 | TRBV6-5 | CASRDNRDEQYF
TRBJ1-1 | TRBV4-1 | CASSQVGRAPEAFF
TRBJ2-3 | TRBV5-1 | CASSLVSGGRPDTQYF
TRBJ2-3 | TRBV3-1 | CASSEGIANGDTQYF
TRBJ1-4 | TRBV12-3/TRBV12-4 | CASRGQGSEKLFF
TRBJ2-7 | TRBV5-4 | CASSLPISDEQYF
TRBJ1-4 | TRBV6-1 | CASKNPATNEKLFF
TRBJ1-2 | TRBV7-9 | CASSLGVGYGYTF
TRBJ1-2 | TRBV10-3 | CAISLTEDGYTF
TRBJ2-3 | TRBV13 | CASRTTGGDTQYF
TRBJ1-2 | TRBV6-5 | CASSYLTGEGYTF
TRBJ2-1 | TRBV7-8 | CASRRITSSYNEQFF
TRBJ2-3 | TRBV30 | CACQPGGFTDTQYF
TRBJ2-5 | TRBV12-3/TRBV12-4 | CASTPLGGTQYF
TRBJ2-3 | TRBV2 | CASSQGDTQYF
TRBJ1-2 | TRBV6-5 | CASSAGQGMFGYTF
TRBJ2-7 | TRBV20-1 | CSARSPAGGGYEQYF
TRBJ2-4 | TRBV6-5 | CASSYRGRGGNIQYF
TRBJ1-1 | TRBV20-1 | CSARRGQDTEAFF
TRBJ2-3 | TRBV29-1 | CSVEGSGGGARDTQYF
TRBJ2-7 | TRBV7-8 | CASSLTGGGYEQYF
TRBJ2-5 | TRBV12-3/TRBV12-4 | CASSSARWAGGETQYF
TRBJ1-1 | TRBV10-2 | CATTKGRQVNTEAFF
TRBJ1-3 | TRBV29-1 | CSVDTEGAGNTIYF
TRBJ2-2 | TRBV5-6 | CASSLNRGQGTGELFF
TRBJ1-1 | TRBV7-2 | CASSLGWQNTEAFF
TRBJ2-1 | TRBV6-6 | CASRLSGAYNEQFF
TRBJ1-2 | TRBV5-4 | CASSLDQGAYGYTF
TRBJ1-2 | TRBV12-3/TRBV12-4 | CASSWDRSFYGYTF
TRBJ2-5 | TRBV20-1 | CSATQGLAQETQYF
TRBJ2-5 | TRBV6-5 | CASSRLAGQETQYF
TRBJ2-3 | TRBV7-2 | CASSLGGGGAADTQYF
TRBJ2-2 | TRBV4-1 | CASSLGQGASTGELFF
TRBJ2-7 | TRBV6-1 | CASSSGTETYEQYF
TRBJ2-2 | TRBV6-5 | CASSNQGGTGELFF